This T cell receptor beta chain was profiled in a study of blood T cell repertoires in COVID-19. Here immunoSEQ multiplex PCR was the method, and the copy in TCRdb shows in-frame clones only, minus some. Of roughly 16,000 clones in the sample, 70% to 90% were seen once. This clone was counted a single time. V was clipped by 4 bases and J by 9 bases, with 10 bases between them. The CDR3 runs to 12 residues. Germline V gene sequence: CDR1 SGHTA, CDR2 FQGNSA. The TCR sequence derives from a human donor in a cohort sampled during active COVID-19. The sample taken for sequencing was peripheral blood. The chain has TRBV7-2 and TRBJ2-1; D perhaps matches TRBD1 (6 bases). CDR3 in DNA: TGTGCCAGCAGCTCGACGACAGGTGAGCAGTTCTTC. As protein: CASSSTTGEQFF.